Reported below is one TCR beta chain. The data were taken from a study of cytomegalovirus exposure and HLA in healthy donors. The primer mix had 60 Vbeta and 13 Jbeta primers. In the study's own analysis: Unique TCR beta chains totaled approximately 83 million in a later count, with around 12 million of them shared. Data came from immunoSEQ multiplex PCR; TCRdb stores just in-frame clones and leaves some out. V and J calls and clone size are copied from that table; D and trimming were computed from the DNA. This table holds 150,000 to 200,000 clones. Germline V gene lookup returns CDR1 GTSNPN and CDR2 SVGIG (reference sequence). V lost 7 bases and J lost 2, with 22 bases in between. This CDR3 comprises 16 residues.

V usage is TRBV30 and J usage is TRBJ2-3; D possibly corresponds to TRBD1 (6 bases). Material for sequencing was PBMCs. This clonotype was obtained from a woman under 30 in good health and CMV-seropositive. In DNA form, the CDR3 reads TGTGCCTCGCAAAAACAGGGCGCCAGCCTCACAGATACGCAGTATTTT. Translated: CASQKQGASLTDTQYF.